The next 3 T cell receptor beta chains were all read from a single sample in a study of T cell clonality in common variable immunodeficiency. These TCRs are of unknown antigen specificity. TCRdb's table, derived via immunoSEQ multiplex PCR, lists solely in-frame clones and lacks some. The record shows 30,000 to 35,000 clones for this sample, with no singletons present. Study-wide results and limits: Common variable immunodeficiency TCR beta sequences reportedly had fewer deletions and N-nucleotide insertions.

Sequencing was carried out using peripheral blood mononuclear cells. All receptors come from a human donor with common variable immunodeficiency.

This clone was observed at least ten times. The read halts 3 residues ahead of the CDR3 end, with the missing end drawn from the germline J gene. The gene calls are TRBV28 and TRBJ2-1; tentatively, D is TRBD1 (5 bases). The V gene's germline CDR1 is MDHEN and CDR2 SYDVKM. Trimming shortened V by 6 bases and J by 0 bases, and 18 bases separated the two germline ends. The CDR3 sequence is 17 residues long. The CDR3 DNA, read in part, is TGTGCCAGCAGGCCAGGGTTCCCTGGAAGCTCCTACAATGAG. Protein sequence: CASRPGFPGSSYNE. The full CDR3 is CASRPGFPGSSYNEQFF.

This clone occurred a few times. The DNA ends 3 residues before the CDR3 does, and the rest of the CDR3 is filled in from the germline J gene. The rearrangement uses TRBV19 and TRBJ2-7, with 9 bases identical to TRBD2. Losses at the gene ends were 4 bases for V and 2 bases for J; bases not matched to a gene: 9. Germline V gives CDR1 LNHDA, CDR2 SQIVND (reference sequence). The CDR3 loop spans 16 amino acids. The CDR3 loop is CASSTTPLAGPYEQYF. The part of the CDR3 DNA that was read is TGTGCCAGTAGTACCACCCCTCTAGCGGGACCCTACGAG. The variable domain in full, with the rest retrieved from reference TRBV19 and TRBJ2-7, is DGGITQSPKYLFRKEGQNVTLSCEQNLNHDAMYWYRQDPGQGLRLIYYSQIVNDFQKGDIAEGYSVSREKKESFPLTVTSAQKNPTAFYLCASSTTPLAGPYEQYFGPGTRLTVT.

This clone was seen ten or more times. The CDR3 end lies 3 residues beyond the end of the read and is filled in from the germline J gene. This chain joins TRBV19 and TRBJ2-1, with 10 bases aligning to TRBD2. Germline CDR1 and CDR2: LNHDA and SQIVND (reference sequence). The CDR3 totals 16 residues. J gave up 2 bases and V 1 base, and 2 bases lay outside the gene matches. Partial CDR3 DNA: TGTGCCAGTAGTATAGGAGCGGGAGGGACCTACAATGAG. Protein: CASSIGAGGTYNE. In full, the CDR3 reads CASSIGAGGTYNEQFF.